This T cell receptor beta chain was found in a study of OX40 agonist ivuxolimab in advanced cancers. Study as a whole: Patients were dosed intravenously with ivuxolimab at 0.01 to 10 mg/kg every 2 weeks. Partial responses were achieved by three patients, of whom one had hepatocellular carcinoma and two had cutaneous melanoma.

Points on this clone: Its specificity is unknown.

TCRdb's table, derived via immunoSEQ multiplex PCR, lists solely in-frame clones and lacks some. The sample carries tens of thousands of clones, 85% to 90% recorded once. Study-wide results and limits: CD4+ and CD8+ T cells in blood underwent clonal expansion by week 6 at 0.1 to 3.0 mg/kg.

The CDR3 loop spans 12 amino acids. Germline-derived CDR1 and CDR2 are GTSNPN and SVGIG (reference sequence). Trimming left V 7 bases short and J 3 bases short, with 12 bases between. The sequenced sample was CD4+ or CD8+ T cells sorted from blood, obtained in a trial of the OX40 agonist ivuxolimab. The chain employs TRBV30 and TRBJ1-2; D is possibly TRBD1 (5 bases). This clonotype originated in an adult with an advanced solid tumor such as melanoma, head and neck, liver or kidney cancer. CDR3 amino acids: CASRPGDYGYTF. For the CDR3, the DNA is TGTGCCTCGAGGCCGGGGGACTATGGCTACACCTTC.